The next 18 T cell receptor beta chains were all read from a single sample in a study of graft-versus-host responses after intestinal transplantation (TCRdb year 2021). Per the publication, the time point label means: cells obtained before transplantation from donor or recipient. These receptors' targets are unknown. Receptor libraries were prepared by the immunoSEQ multiplex PCR assay. TCRdb's version of the immuneACCESS table is confined to in-frame rearrangements and falls short of the full clone set. An unresolved V gene accounts for under half of the shortfall where checked; the remainder is of unknown origin. This sample gives some 110,000 clones in total; about nine tenths of them show up just once. 0.18% of the sample is in the top ten clones. The sequencing used unstimulated CD4+ T cells sorted from spleen or lymph node cells, collected before intestinal transplant. The receptors originated from a human donor who received an intestinal transplant.

This chain connects TRBV27 to TRBJ2-2; 7 bases map to TRBD2. The germline gives CDR1 MNHEY, CDR2 SMNVEV (reference sequence). This CDR3 contains 18 residues. Germline trimming cut 5 bases from V and 5 bases from J; bases unmatched to any gene: 17. The CDR3 nucleotides are TGTGCCAGCAGTCAAAGACTAGCAGCCGGGATTGGAACCGGGGAGCTGTTTTTT. Protein product: CASSQRLAAGIGTGELFF.

V and J are TRBV7-3 and TRBJ2-3, with a weak D call TRBD2 (7 bases). The germline V and J ends were trimmed by 8 bases and 6 bases, with 12 bases remaining between them. In germline, CDR1 is SGHTA, CDR2 FQGTGA. The CDR3 sequence is 12 residues long. This CDR3 is CASAEGGDTQYF. The CDR3, as DNA: TGTGCCAGCGCAGAGGGGGGGGATACGCAGTATTTT.

J is TRBJ1-6 and V is TRBV25-1, with D possibly TRBD1 on 5 matching bases. Trimming cost V 8 bases and J 9 bases, with 14 bases left between them. The germline gives CDR1 MGHDK, CDR2 SYGVNS. The CDR3 covers 13 residues. The CDR3 sequence: CASGGGSGSPLHF. The CDR3, as DNA: TGTGCCAGCGGGGGAGGGTCAGGTTCACCCCTCCACTTT.

This clone has just one count. The rearrangement joins TRBV5-5 to TRBJ2-7; TRBD2 might be the D (5 bases). Germline CDR1 reads SGHKS; CDR2 reads YYEKEE (reference sequence). Between the trimmed V and J ends, which lost 4 bases and 2 bases, there was a span of 13 bases. This CDR3 contains 14 residues. The CDR3 DNA sequence: TGTGCCAGCAGCCCAGAGGGCGGCGCCTACGAGCAGTACTTC. It yields the protein CASSPEGGAYEQYF.

The J gene is TRBJ2-7, the V gene TRBV5-4, with 11 bases matching TRBD2. The junction had 14 bases not matched to a gene; V was cut back by 9 bases and J by 0 bases. The CDR3 runs to 17 residues. CDR1 is SGHNT and CDR2 is YYREEE in the germline V gene (reference sequence). CDR3 amino acids: CATRTGLTSGGSYEQYF. Here the CDR3 DNA reads TGTGCCACACGCACCGGTCTAACTAGCGGGGGCTCCTACGAGCAGTACTTC.

The rearrangement uses TRBV5-1 and TRBJ1-5; unclear D gene. V gave up 0 bases and J gave up 8 bases, with 9 bases separating them. CDR1 is SGHRS, CDR2 YFSETQ, per germline. CDR3 size: 13 residues. This CDR3 reads CASSLAGREPQHF. For the CDR3, the DNA is TGCGCCAGCAGCTTGGCCGGGAGGGAGCCCCAGCATTTT.

The J gene is TRBJ2-1, the V gene TRBV6-1; D unresolved. Per germline, CDR1 MNHNS and CDR2 SASEGT. The CDR3 totals 16 residues. Trimming shortened V by 1 base and J by 4 bases, and 14 bases separated the two germline ends. The CDR3 DNA follows: TGTGCCAGCAGTGAAGTTCTTCCTAACCCGTACAATGAGCAGTTCTTC. This sequence encodes CASSEVLPNPYNEQFF.

The V call is TRBV19, the J call TRBJ2-1; D gene ambiguous. CDR3 length: 16 amino acids. Germline CDR1 is LNHDA and CDR2 is SQIVND (reference sequence). V lost 3 bases to trimming and J lost 7 bases, with 19 bases between them. Here the CDR3 reads CASSISASRLENEQFF. The CDR3 DNA reads TGTGCCAGTAGTATTTCTGCCAGCCGACTGGAGAATGAGCAGTTCTTC.

The J gene is TRBJ1-1, the V gene TRBV10-3; TRBD1 matches 9 bases. Per the germline V gene, CDR1 is ENHRY and CDR2 is SYGVKD. The CDR3 spans 16 residues. V trimming: 6 bases; J trimming: 1 base; junction bases outside the gene matches: 9. The CDR3 reads CAIRLSTGGENTEAFF. CDR3 DNA sequence: TGTGCCATCAGGCTTTCCACAGGGGGCGAGAACACTGAAGCTTTCTTT.

The chain joins TRBV12-2 to TRBJ2-3; no check of the table's D call, TRBD2, against the DNA was made. TRBV12-2 is deemed a pseudogene. The length of the CDR3 is 15 residues. CDR3 nucleotides: TGTGCAAGTCGCTTTAAGGGGGGGGGAATAGATACGCAGTATTTT. Translated: CASRFKGGGIDTQYF.

The V call is TRBV19, the J call TRBJ2-3, with 13 bases matching TRBD2. The CDR3 has 15 residues. V gave up 5 bases and J gave up 5 bases; unmatched junction bases: 4. Germline V lookup: CDR1 LNHDA, CDR2 SQIVND (reference sequence). This CDR3 is CASSPGLAGIDTQYF. CDR3 DNA: TGTGCCAGTAGTCCGGGACTAGCGGGAATAGATACGCAGTATTTT.

The chain carries TRBV28 and TRBJ1-4; D is possibly TRBD1 (6 bases). CDR3 length equals 15 residues. Germline V gene lookup returns CDR1 MDHEN and CDR2 SYDVKM. V lost 5 bases to trimming and J lost 9 bases, with 19 bases between them. CDR3 protein: CASSTTGPTTQKLFF. The DNA of the CDR3 is TGTGCCAGCAGTACCACAGGGCCGACCACTCAAAAACTGTTTTTT.

V usage is TRBV2 and J usage is TRBJ1-4; D remains ambiguous. V lost 7 bases, J lost 8 bases, and 17 bases lay in between. CDR1 is SNHLY, CDR2 FYNNEI, per germline. This CDR3 is 14 amino acids long. The DNA of the CDR3 is TGTGCCAGCACCGGACTGAGCACGGGAGAAAAACTGTTTTTT. Its translation is CASTGLSTGEKLFF.

This clone was seen once. The chain uses TRBV6-5 and TRBJ1-2; no reliable D call. Trimming pared 5 bases from V and 8 bases from J, leaving 15 bases between. The CDR3 extends over 13 amino acids. Germline CDR1 and CDR2: MNHEY and SVGAGI. The CDR3 region is CASSEREVGGYTF. As DNA, the CDR3 is TGTGCCAGCAGTGAGAGGGAAGTTGGAGGCTACACCTTC.

V is TRBV28 and J is TRBJ2-7; 11 bases map to TRBD2. The germline gives CDR1 MDHEN, CDR2 SYDVKM. This CDR3 has 15 residues. The V segment lost 5 bases and the J segment 3 bases; nucleotides outside the gene matches: 6. As DNA, the CDR3 is TGTGCCAGCAGTCTATTACTAGCGGGGGTCTACGAGCAGTACTTC. This gives the protein CASSLLLAGVYEQYF.

The chain combines TRBV9 with TRBJ1-6; D is perhaps TRBD1 (6 bases). The CDR3 has 17 residues. The V end was cut by 0 bases, the J end by 1 base, with 11 bases between. The germline V gene encodes CDR1 SGDLS and CDR2 YYNGEE. CDR3 in amino acids: CASSVGAGASYNSPLHF. The CDR3 DNA sequence: TGTGCCAGCAGCGTAGGGGCGGGGGCGTCCTATAATTCACCCCTCCACTTT.

The chain joins TRBV10-3 to TRBJ2-3; 14 bases agree with TRBD2. Germline-derived CDR1 and CDR2 are ENHRY and SYGVKD. The CDR3 sequence is 18 residues long. The V and J ends lost 2 bases and 3 bases, in that order; junction bases with no gene match: 7. The DNA for the CDR3 is TGTGCCATCAGTGAGCCAACGGGACTAGCGGGAGAGACAGATACGCAGTATTTT. Encoded protein: CAISEPTGLAGETDTQYF.

The genes are TRBV5-1 and TRBJ2-3; maybe TRBD2 (6 bases). V shed 6 bases and J shed 3 bases, with 14 bases lying between them. The CDR3 totals 14 residues. CDR1 is SGHRS and CDR2 is YFSETQ in the germline V gene. CDR3 bases: TGCGCCAGCACTTGGGGGACTGCGACAGATACGCAGTATTTT. This sequence encodes CASTWGTATDTQYF.